These 3 T cell receptor beta chains came from one sample sequenced in a study of T cells in Graves' hyperthyroidism and ophthalmopathy. RNA transcripts served as the template for amplifying TCR beta CDR3 regions. The HTBI primer set was used in a first-round RT-PCR of the TCR CDR3. TCRdb redid the calling of the multiplex PCR reads with MiXCR, one entry per CDR3 protein. The profile shows 350,000 to 450,000 distinct CDR3 sequences, approximately 15% of them singletons. What was sequenced was blood. The receptors derive from an older woman with Graves' hyperthyroidism.

At least ten counts were recorded for this clonotype. The chain links TRBV29-1 to TRBJ2-2; 15 nucleotides line up with TRBD2. The CDR3 is 16 residues long. CDR1 SQVTM and CDR2 ANQGSEA come from the germline V gene. V trimming: 7 bases; J trimming: 4 bases; junction bases outside the gene matches: 7. The CDR3 DNA sequence: TGCAGCGCCGGACTAGCGGGAGGGCCGGGCACCGGGGAGCTGTTTTTT. This gives the protein CSAGLAGGPGTGELFF.

This clonotype was found a few times. The rearrangement links TRBV6-2 or TRBV6-3 to TRBJ2-1; perhaps TRBD2 as D (6 bases). Germline CDR1 is MNHEY and CDR2 is SVGEGT. The CDR3 runs to 12 residues. The V end lost 6 bases, the J end lost 7 bases, and 10 bases lay between the germline ends. In DNA form, the CDR3 reads TGTGCCAGCAGCCGGGCGGGGAATGAGCAGTTCTTC. Translating it yields CASSRAGNEQFF.

This clonotype has at least ten counts. The V gene is TRBV3-1, the J gene TRBJ2-1; D remains unclear. Germline CDR1 LGHDT, CDR2 YNNKEL (reference sequence). There are 16 residues in the CDR3. The V and J ends lost 0 bases and 5 bases respectively, with 14 bases between them. In DNA, the CDR3 is TGTGCCAGCAGCCAAGATGCTTGGGCGCCGGACAATGAGCAGTTCTTC. Residues: CASSQDAWAPDNEQFF.